At least ten counts were recorded for the clone carrying this T cell receptor (beta chain). What it binds is not known. This entry belongs to a study of human T cells and chemical hapten exposure. Study-wide background: Cases of alopecia areata, totalis or universalis occurred in a predominantly female patient group.

Findings and caveats of the study: PT1 expanded TCR counts and patch test score were linked, and their correlation was positive.

There are 11 residues in the CDR3. Trimming stripped 11 bases from V and 9 bases from J, with 11 bases between. Looked up from germline, CDR1 is MNHEY and CDR2 is SVGEGT. From the RACE reads, TCRdb called clonotypes with MiXCR, one entry per CDR3 protein. Of under 65,000 distinct CDR3 sequences listed, roughly 9.9% were seen once; the top ten hold 14%. Time point described: pre-sensitization, week 0. Treatment reported: therapeutic diphenylcyclopropenone sensitization with weekly scalp DPC. Donors, patients with alopecia ranging from 18 to 70 years old and judged suitable for DPC, provided samples. It was unfractionated whole blood from which total RNA was extracted.

The source is a woman in her thirties or forties with alopecia areata. Some clones in this sample may be carry-over from other donors' samples. Material: whole blood, obtained in connection with sensitization to the hapten diphenylcyclopropenone (DPC). This chain connects TRBV6-2 or TRBV6-3 to TRBJ1-6; D unresolved. CDR3 sequence (DNA): TGTGCCTCCTTGGGATCTTCACCCCTCCACTTT. Translating it yields CASLGSSPLHF.